What follows is one T cell receptor beta chain and its context. This sample was included in a study of cytomegalovirus exposure and HLA in healthy donors. Germline CDR1 is LGHNT and CDR2 is FRNRAP. There are 13 residues in the CDR3. V gave up 1 base and J gave up 4 bases, with 7 bases separating them. With 60 Vbeta and 13 Jbeta primers, the PCR was carried out. The table came from immunoSEQ multiplex PCR; TCRdb's copy has only in-frame clones and leaves some out. The sample has approximately 150,000 clones; approximately 72% are singletons. The clonotype was recovered from a man aged 40-49 years in good health and CMV-seronegative. This sequence joins TRBV12-5 and TRBJ1-2; D is uncertain. Input material: PBMCs. CDR3 residues: CASGLGQSYGYTF. The CDR3 DNA reads as TGTGCTAGTGGTTTGGGGCAGTCCTATGGCTACACCTTC.